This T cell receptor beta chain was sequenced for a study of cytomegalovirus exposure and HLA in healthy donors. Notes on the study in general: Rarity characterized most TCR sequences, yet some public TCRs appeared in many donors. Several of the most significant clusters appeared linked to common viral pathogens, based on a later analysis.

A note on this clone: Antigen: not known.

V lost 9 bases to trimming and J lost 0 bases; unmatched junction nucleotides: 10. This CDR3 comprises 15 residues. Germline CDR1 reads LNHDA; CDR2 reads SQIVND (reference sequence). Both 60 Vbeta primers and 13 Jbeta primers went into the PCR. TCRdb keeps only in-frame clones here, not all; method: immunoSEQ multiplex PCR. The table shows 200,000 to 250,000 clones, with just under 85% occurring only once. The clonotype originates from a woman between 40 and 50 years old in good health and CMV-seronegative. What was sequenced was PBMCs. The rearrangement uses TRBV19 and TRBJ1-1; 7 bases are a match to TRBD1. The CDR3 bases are TGTGCCAGCCGGGATTCGACAGGGATGAACACTGAAGCTTTCTTT. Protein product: CASRDSTGMNTEAFF.